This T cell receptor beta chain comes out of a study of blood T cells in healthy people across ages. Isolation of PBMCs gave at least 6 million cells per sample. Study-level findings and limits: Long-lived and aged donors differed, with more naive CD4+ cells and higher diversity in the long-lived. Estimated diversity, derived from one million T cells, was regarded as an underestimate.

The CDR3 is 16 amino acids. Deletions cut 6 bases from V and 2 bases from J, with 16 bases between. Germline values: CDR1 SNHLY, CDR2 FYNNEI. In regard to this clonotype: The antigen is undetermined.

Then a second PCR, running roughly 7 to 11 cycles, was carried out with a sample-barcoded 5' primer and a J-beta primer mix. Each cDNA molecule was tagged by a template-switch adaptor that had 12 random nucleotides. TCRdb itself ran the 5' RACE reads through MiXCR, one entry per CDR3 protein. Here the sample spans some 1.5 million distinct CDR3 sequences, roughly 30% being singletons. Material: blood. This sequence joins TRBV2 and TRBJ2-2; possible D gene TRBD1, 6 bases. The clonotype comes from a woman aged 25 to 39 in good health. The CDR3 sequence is CASSLQGTPNTGELFF. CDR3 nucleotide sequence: TGTGCCAGCAGCTTACAAGGGACACCTAACACCGGGGAGCTGTTTTTT.